This T cell receptor beta chain was obtained from a study of T cell responses to AZD1222 COVID-19 vaccine. About the research overall: Second-dose schedules of about 4 or about 12 weeks were combined.

TCRdb's copy holds only in-frame clones and misses some; the assay was immunoSEQ multiplex PCR. The table records 130,000 or so clones, roughly nine tenths of them present only once. The CDR3 runs to 15 residues. J was trimmed by 2 bases and V by 4 bases; bases with no gene match: 5. CDR1 and CDR2 from the germline V gene are SGHTS and YDEGEE. This rearrangement joins TRBV5-8 to TRBJ2-1, with 8 bases that match TRBD2. Sequenced here: peripheral blood, sampled on day 0 of AZD1222 vaccination. This TCR was sampled from an adult in good health. The CDR3 bases are TGTGCCAGCAGCCGGGGGGGGCTAGCCTACAATGAGCAGTTCTTC. Amino acid sequence: CASSRGGLAYNEQFF.